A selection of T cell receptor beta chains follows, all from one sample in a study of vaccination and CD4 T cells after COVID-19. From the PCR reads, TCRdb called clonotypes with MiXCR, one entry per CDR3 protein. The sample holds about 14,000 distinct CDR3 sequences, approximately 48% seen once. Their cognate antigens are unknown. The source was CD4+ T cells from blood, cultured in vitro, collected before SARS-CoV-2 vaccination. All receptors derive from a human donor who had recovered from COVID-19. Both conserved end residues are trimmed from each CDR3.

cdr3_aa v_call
ASSHPFGQGAWAEAF TRBV6-2/TRBV6-3
ASSLRGETDTQY TRBV27
ASSPEGSPLH TRBV6-1
ASSESGLYGYT TRBV6-1
ASWRSDNYEQY TRBV6-1
ASRAGTATGYT TRBV2
SAIKTGPGETQY TRBV20-1
ASSNGGSGGYT TRBV6-1
ASSGRGLVENEQF TRBV7-2
SARDQKYSGNTIY TRBV20-1
ASGSYPGVT TRBV10-1
ASRRTSGAKETQY TRBV2
ASSAGHTYEQY TRBV6-1
ASSLGASANYGYT TRBV5-4
ASSLAGTQGNQPQH TRBV7-8
ASSVRQTIYGYT TRBV2
ASRKDRASNQPQH TRBV2
ASSPISGRPTDTQY TRBV6-1
ASRGLANTGELF TRBV11-2
ASSLVRESGYT TRBV7-8
ASSLDGAYGYT TRBV7-2
ASSLKGGGYGYT TRBV27